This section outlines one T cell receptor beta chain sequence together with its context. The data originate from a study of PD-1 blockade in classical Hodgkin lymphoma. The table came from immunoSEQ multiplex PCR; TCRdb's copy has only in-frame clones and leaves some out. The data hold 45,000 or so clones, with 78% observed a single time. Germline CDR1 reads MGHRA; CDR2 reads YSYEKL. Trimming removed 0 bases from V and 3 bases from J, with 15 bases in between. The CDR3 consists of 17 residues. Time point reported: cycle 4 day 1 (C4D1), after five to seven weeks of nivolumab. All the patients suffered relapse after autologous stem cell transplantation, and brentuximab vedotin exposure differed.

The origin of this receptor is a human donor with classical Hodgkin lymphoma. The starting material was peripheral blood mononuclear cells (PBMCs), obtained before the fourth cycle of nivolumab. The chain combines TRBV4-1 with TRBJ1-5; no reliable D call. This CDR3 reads CASSQDFSQILNQPQHF. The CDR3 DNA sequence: TGCGCCAGCAGCCAAGATTTTAGTCAGATCCTCAATCAGCCCCAGCATTTT.